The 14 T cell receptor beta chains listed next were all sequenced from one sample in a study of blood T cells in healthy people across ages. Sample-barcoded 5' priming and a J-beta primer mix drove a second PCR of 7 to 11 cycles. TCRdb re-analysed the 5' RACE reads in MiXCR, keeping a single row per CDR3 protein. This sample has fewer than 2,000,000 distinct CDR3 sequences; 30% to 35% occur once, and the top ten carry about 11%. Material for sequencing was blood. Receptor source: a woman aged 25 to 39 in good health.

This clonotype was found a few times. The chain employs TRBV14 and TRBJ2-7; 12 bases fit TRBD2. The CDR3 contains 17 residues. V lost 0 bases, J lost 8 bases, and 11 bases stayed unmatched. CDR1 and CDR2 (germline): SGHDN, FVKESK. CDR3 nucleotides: TGTGCCAGCAGCCAAGAAAGGGGGAGACTAGCGGGAGAGAAGCAGTACTTC. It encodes CASSQERGRLAGEKQYF.

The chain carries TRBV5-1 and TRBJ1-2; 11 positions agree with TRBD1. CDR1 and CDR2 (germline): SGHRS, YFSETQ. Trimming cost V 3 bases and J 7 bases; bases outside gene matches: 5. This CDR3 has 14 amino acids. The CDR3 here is CASSSGQGASGYTF. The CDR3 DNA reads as TGCGCCAGCAGCTCAGGACAGGGGGCTTCTGGCTACACCTTC.

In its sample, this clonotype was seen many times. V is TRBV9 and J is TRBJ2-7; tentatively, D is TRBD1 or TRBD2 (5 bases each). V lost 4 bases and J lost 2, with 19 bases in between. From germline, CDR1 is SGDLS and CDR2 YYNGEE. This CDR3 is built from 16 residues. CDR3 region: CASSSRGASNPYEQYF. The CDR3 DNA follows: TGTGCCAGCAGCTCCCGAGGGGCCTCGAATCCCTACGAGCAGTACTTC.

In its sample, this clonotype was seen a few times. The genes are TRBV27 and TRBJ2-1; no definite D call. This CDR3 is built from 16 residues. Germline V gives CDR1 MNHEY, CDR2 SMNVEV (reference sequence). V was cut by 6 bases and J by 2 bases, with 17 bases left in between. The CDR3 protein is CASSSGRLRTYNEQFF. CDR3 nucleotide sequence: TGTGCCAGCAGCTCAGGCCGACTTAGGACCTACAATGAGCAGTTCTTC.

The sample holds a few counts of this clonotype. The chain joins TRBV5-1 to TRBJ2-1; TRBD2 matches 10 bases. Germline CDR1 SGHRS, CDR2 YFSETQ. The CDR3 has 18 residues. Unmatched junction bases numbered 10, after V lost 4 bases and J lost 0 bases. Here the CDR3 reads CASSPSGLALSSYNEQFF. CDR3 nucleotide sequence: TGCGCCAGCAGCCCCTCGGGACTAGCGTTGAGCTCCTACAATGAGCAGTTCTTC.

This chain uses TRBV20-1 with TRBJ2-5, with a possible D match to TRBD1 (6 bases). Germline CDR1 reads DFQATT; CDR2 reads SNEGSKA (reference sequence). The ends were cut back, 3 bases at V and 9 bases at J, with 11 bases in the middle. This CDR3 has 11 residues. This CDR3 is CSASISGAQYF. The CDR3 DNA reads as TGCAGTGCTAGTATCTCAGGGGCCCAGTACTTC.

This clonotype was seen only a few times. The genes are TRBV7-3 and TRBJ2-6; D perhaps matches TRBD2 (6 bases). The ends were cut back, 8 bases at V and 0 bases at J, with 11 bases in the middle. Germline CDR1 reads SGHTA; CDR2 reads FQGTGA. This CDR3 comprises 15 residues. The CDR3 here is CASGLGGSGANVLTF. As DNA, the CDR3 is TGTGCCAGCGGACTCGGGGGCTCTGGGGCCAACGTCCTGACTTTC.

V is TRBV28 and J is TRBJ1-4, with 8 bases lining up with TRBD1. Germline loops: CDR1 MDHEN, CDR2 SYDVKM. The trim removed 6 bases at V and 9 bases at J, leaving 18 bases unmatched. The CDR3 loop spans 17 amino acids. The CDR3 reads CASSHTGVGQGRKKLFF. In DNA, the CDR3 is TGTGCCAGCAGCCACACAGGCGTCGGACAGGGACGGAAAAAACTGTTTTTT.

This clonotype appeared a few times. CDR3 DNA sequence: TGCGCCAGCAGCTTGTACGAGCCAGGGAGGGATGAGCAGTTCTTC. As protein: CASSLYEPGRDEQFF. V is TRBV5-1 and J is TRBJ2-1; TRBD2 matches 7 bases. The CDR3 covers 15 residues. Trimming at V came to 1 base and at J to 8 bases, leaving 9 bases not matched to a gene. Germline-derived CDR1 and CDR2 are SGHRS and YFSETQ.

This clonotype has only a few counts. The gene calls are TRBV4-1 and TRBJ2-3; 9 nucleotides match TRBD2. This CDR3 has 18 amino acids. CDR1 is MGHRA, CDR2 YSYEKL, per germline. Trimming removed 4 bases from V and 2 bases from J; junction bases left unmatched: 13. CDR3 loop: CASSPLLGTSSFTDTQYF. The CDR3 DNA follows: TGCGCCAGCAGCCCTCTTCTTGGGACTAGCAGCTTCACAGATACGCAGTATTTT.

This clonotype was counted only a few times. The CDR3 sequence is CASSLERAGAYEQYF. The DNA of the CDR3 is TGTGCCAGCAGCTTAGAAAGAGCGGGGGCCTACGAGCAGTACTTC. The rearrangement joins TRBV11-2 to TRBJ2-7; 8 bases align to TRBD2. Trimming took 0 bases from V and 2 from J; bases not matched to a gene: 3. Germline lookup yields CDR1 SGHAT and CDR2 FQNNGV. This CDR3 has 15 amino acids.

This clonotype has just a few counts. The CDR3 sequence: CASSLNSRGWIQETQYF. The CDR3 region has the DNA TGTGCCAGTAGCCTCAACTCCCGGGGCTGGATCCAAGAGACCCAGTACTTC. The chain employs TRBV19 and TRBJ2-5; either TRBD1 or TRBD2 may supply D (5 bases each). Germline V CDR1 and CDR2: LNHDA, SQIVND (reference sequence). V was pared by 6 bases and J by 1 base, with 21 bases between. The CDR3 runs to 17 residues. The full variable domain, rest sourced from reference TRBV19 and TRBJ2-5, is DGGITQSPKYLFRKEGQNVTLSCEQNLNHDAMYWYRQDPGQGLRLIYYSQIVNDFQKGDIAEGYSVSREKKESFPLTVTSAQKNPTAFYLCASSLNSRGWIQETQYFGPGTRLLVL.

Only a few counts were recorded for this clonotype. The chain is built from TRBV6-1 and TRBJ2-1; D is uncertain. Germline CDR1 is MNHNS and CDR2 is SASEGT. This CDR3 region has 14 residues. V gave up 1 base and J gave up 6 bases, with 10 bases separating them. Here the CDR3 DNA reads TGTGCCAGCAGTGAAGGGCTAAATAGCAATGAGCAGTTCTTC. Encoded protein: CASSEGLNSNEQFF.

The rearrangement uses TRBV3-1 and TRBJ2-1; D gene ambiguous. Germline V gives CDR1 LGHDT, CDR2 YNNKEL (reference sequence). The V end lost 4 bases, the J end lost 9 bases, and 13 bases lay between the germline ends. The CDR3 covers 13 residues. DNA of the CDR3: TGTGCCAGCAGCCTAGAAGCCTACCGTGAGCAGTTCTTC. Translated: CASSLEAYREQFF.